This T cell receptor (beta chain) was sequenced in a study of CD8 T cells in Susac syndrome. Controls were healthy donors (matched for age and sex). Random hexamers were used to reverse transcribe 0.5 to 1 ug of RNA. Amplification of the TCR beta CDR3 was carried out by immunoSEQ multiplex PCR, which spanned a total of 54 Vbeta and 13 Jbeta segments. Via MiXCR, TCRdb re-called the immunoSEQ multiplex PCR reads, giving one row per CDR3 protein. The table shows more than 75,000 distinct CDR3 sequences, with around 93% occurring only once. CDR1 is DFQATT and CDR2 is SNEGSKA in the germline V gene (reference sequence). This CDR3 is 12 amino acids long. Trimming took 3 bases from V and 2 from J, leaving 6 bases between them.

V usage is TRBV20-1 and J usage is TRBJ2-3, with D unclear. The clonotype comes from a human donor in good health. Sequenced material: CD8+ T cells from PBMCs. CDR3 in amino acids: CSASETTDTQYF. The DNA for the CDR3 is TGCAGTGCTAGTGAGACCACAGATACGCAGTATTTT.